This T cell receptor beta chain is from a study of T cell responses to AZD1222 COVID-19 vaccine. This CDR3 region has 14 residues. The ends were cut back, 4 bases at V and 8 bases at J, with 15 bases in the middle. Germline values: CDR1 SGDLS, CDR2 YYNGEE. Measured with immunoSEQ multiplex PCR; TCRdb has only the in-frame clones, and not every one. The data show approximately 190,000 clones, roughly 92% seen once. The chain links TRBV9 to TRBJ1-4; the D is unclear. This receptor was taken from an adult who received the AZD1222 COVID-19 vaccine. Sequences were derived from peripheral blood, sampled 28 days after the second AZD1222 dose. CDR3 sequence (DNA): TGTGCCAGCAGCCCCCGGGCACCGAGAGAAAAACTGTTTTTT. Its translation: CASSPRAPREKLFF.